These 18 T cell receptor beta chains originate from one sample sequenced in a study of blood T cell repertoires in COVID-19 (dated by TCRdb to 2018 to 2020). The method behind the library was the immunoSEQ multiplex PCR assay. In its TCRdb copy, this immuneACCESS table keeps in-frame sequences only and misses some clones. Where compared with another copy, unresolved V genes explain less than half of these, and the others have no known cause. For this sample there are about 170,000 clones; approximately 92% appear just once. Roughly 4.4% of the sample is held by the ten biggest clonotypes. Sequenced material: peripheral blood. The origin of the receptors is a woman aged 45-65 years with acute or convalescent COVID-19.

The V call is TRBV7-9, the J call TRBJ2-5; 8 nucleotides align to TRBD1. Germline CDR1 and CDR2: SEHNR and FQNEAQ (reference sequence). This CDR3 is built from 14 residues. V shed 5 bases and J 5 bases; nucleotides not matched to a gene: 7. The CDR3 loop reads CASSGGQGWETQYF. The CDR3 nucleotides read TGTGCCAGCAGCGGTGGACAGGGTTGGGAGACCCAGTACTTC. The whole variable domain, filled in from reference TRBV7-9 and TRBJ2-5, reads DTGVSQNPRHKITKRGQNVTFRCDPISEHNRLYWYRQTLGQGPEFLTYFQNEAQLEKSRLLSDRFSAERPKGSFSTLEIQRTEQGDSAMYLCASSGGQGWETQYFGPGTRLLVL.

The genes are TRBV6-2 or TRBV6-3 and TRBJ2-1, with TRBD2 matching 7 bases. CDR1 and CDR2 from the germline V gene are MNHEY and SVGEGT. With 0 bases clipped from V and 0 bases from J, the junction kept 11 bases outside the gene matches. The CDR3 is made up of 19 amino acids. CDR3 coding DNA: TGTGCCAGCAGTTACTCGGGGGGAGCGGGGTTTAGCTCCTACAATGAGCAGTTCTTC. Translating gives CASSYSGGAGFSSYNEQFF.

This chain links TRBV6-6 with TRBJ1-3; TRBD1 matches at 7 bases. CDR1 is MNHNY, CDR2 SVGAGI, per germline (reference sequence). The CDR3 is 17 amino acids. With 6 bases clipped from V and 7 bases from J, the junction kept 18 bases outside the gene matches. The CDR3: CASSRTPRTGRFNTIYF. Written as DNA, the CDR3 is TGTGCCAGCAGCCGAACTCCTCGGACAGGCCGTTTTAACACCATATATTTT.

The rearrangement joins TRBV11-2 to TRBJ2-1, with TRBD2 identical over 12 bases. This CDR3 contains 14 residues. CDR1 and CDR2 from the germline V gene are SGHAT and FQNNGV. V gave up 4 bases and J gave up 9 bases; unmatched junction bases: 4. CDR3 amino acids: CASSYGLAGREQFF. The DNA of the CDR3 is TGTGCCAGCAGCTACGGACTAGCGGGACGTGAGCAGTTCTTC.

V usage is TRBV30 and J usage is TRBJ2-2, with 7 bases identical to TRBD1. The CDR3 covers 15 residues. V shed 1 base, J shed 4 bases, and the junction held 6 bases outside the gene matches. From germline, CDR1 is GTSNPN and CDR2 SVGIG (reference sequence). CDR3 DNA sequence: TGTGCCTGGAGTGGCCAGGGGGTCAGCACCGGGGAGCTGTTTTTT. It translates to CAWSGQGVSTGELFF. The full variable domain, in which reference TRBV30 and TRBJ2-2 provide the parts outside the CDR3, is SQTIHQWPATLVQPVGSPLSLECTVEGTSNPNLYWYRQAAGRGLQLLFYSVGIGQISSEVPQNLSASRPQDRQFILSSKKLLLSDSGFYLCAWSGQGVSTGELFFGEGSRLTVL.

This chain links TRBV7-9 with TRBJ1-2, with a possible D match to TRBD1 (5 bases). Trimming took 3 bases from V and 7 from J, leaving 15 bases between them. CDR1 is SEHNR and CDR2 is FQNEAQ in the germline V gene (reference sequence). This CDR3 comprises 14 residues. CDR3 nucleotide sequence: TGTGCCAGCAGCTTGTCCGACAGTCTACCTGGCTACACCTTC. It encodes CASSLSDSLPGYTF.

Comment on this clone: At the DNA level, this CDR3 is encoded by other sequences in the same sample as well. V and J are TRBV30 and TRBJ1-5; TRBD1 aligns across 7 bases. The V segment lost 1 base and the J segment 1 base; nucleotides outside the gene matches: 7. Germline values: CDR1 GTSNPN, CDR2 SVGIG (reference sequence). The CDR3 contains 16 residues. The chain's CDR3 is CAWSAETGRSNQPQHF. Written as DNA, the CDR3 is TGTGCCTGGAGTGCGGAGACAGGGAGGAGCAATCAGCCCCAGCATTTT. Full variable domain (remainder filled in from reference TRBV30 and TRBJ1-5): SQTIHQWPATLVQPVGSPLSLECTVEGTSNPNLYWYRQAAGRGLQLLFYSVGIGQISSEVPQNLSASRPQDRQFILSSKKLLLSDSGFYLCAWSAETGRSNQPQHFGDGTRLSIL.

This clone was detected a few times. CDR3 amino acids: CASSYWTSGPGVTGELFF. The CDR3 DNA is TGTGCCAGCAGTTATTGGACTAGCGGTCCCGGGGTGACCGGGGAGCTGTTTTTT. The V gene is TRBV6-2 or TRBV6-3, the J gene TRBJ2-2, with 10 bases identical to TRBD2. Unmatched junction bases numbered 12, after V lost 3 bases and J lost 5 bases. The CDR3 is 18 amino acids. Germline CDR1 reads MNHEY; CDR2 reads SVGEGT.

This chain joins TRBV10-3 and TRBJ2-1; 11 nucleotides line up with TRBD1. Germline CDR1 ENHRY, CDR2 SYGVKD. V dropped 4 bases and J dropped 6; count of bases not matched to a gene: 8. This CDR3 is 16 amino acids long. In DNA, the CDR3 is TGTGCCATCAGTGTTTACCCCGGGACAGGGGGCAATGAGCAGTTCTTC. Translated: CAISVYPGTGGNEQFF.

As DNA, the CDR3 is TGTGCCAGCAGATTTAGCGGGAGCGATTACAATGAGCAGTTCTTC. Amino acids: CASRFSGSDYNEQFF. The rearrangement uses TRBV6-6 and TRBJ2-1, with 9 bases matching TRBD2. This CDR3 has 15 residues. The J segment lost 4 bases and the V segment lost 6 bases, leaving 7 bases of the junction unmatched. The germline gives CDR1 MNHNY, CDR2 SVGAGI (reference sequence).

This rearrangement joins TRBV9 to TRBJ2-1; possible D gene TRBD2, 7 bases. The CDR3 covers 16 residues. Germline assignment: CDR1 SGDLS and CDR2 YYNGEE. With 1 base removed from V and 2 bases from J, the gap between germline ends came to 13 bases. CDR3 DNA: TGTGCCAGCAGCGTAAGTCCCGGGGGGCCCTACAATGAGCAGTTCTTC. It yields the protein CASSVSPGGPYNEQFF.

The rearrangement joins TRBV5-1 to TRBJ1-1, with a tentative D call TRBD1 (5 bases). V was pared by 3 bases and J by 7 bases, with 16 bases between. Looked up from germline, CDR1 is SGHRS and CDR2 is YFSETQ. This CDR3 comprises 14 residues. The CDR3 loop is CASSSVVGTDEAFF. The CDR3 DNA reads TGCGCCAGCAGCTCCGTTGTCGGGACTGATGAAGCTTTCTTT.

J is TRBJ1-1 and V is TRBV5-4, with 7 bases that match TRBD1. This CDR3 is built from 14 residues. Germline V lookup: CDR1 SGHNT, CDR2 YYREEE (reference sequence). The ends lost 5 bases at V and 5 bases at J; junction bases unmatched: 9. CDR3 in DNA: TGTGCCAGCAGGCCGGGGGCAGGGGGAACTGAAGCTTTCTTT. The encoded protein is CASRPGAGGTEAFF.

V usage is TRBV6-2 or TRBV6-3 and J usage is TRBJ2-1, with 14 bases fitting TRBD2. CDR3 length equals 17 residues. Germline CDR1 reads MNHEY; CDR2 reads SVGEGT. Losses at the gene ends were 4 bases for V and 14 bases for J; bases not matched to a gene: 16. The CDR3 loop is CASSFDILGLAGGNEFF. CDR3 nucleotide sequence: TGTGCCAGCAGTTTTGACATTCTCGGACTAGCGGGAGGAAATGAGTTCTTC.

The chain is built from TRBV19 and TRBJ1-4, with a possible D match to TRBD1 (5 bases). V dropped 3 bases and J dropped 4 bases, with 12 bases sitting between them. The CDR3 totals 15 residues. Germline CDR1 and CDR2: LNHDA and SQIVND (reference sequence). CDR3 sequence: CASSMDDSVNEKLFF. CDR3 in DNA: TGTGCCAGTAGTATGGATGACAGCGTTAATGAAAAACTGTTTTTT.

V and J are TRBV24-1 and TRBJ1-5; tentative D call: TRBD1 (6 bases). The CDR3 contains 13 residues. Germline CDR1 is KGHDR and CDR2 is SFDVKD. Trimming shortened V by 10 bases and J by 3 bases, and 12 bases separated the two germline ends. The CDR3 region is CATSDRFNQPQHF. The CDR3 DNA reads as TGTGCCACTTCGGACAGATTCAATCAGCCCCAGCATTTT.

J is TRBJ1-6 and V is TRBV4-1, with 7 bases matching TRBD1. The CDR3 runs 17 residues. The germline V gene encodes CDR1 MGHRA and CDR2 YSYEKL. V was clipped by 5 bases and J by 0 bases; unmatched bases: 7. CDR3 loop: CASSSGGLASYNSPLHF. In DNA, the CDR3 is TGCGCCAGCAGCTCAGGGGGGCTAGCCTCCTATAATTCACCCCTCCACTTT.

The rearrangement links TRBV30 to TRBJ2-7, with 8 bases aligning to TRBD2. Germline CDR1 reads GTSNPN; CDR2 reads SVGIG (reference sequence). J was trimmed by 2 bases and V by 0 bases; bases with no gene match: 6. This CDR3 is 15 amino acids long. This chain's CDR3 is CAWSVAAGEAYEQYF. DNA for the CDR3: TGTGCCTGGAGTGTAGCAGCGGGAGAGGCCTACGAGCAGTACTTC.